The rows below give T cell receptor beta chains drawn from one sample of a study of T cell changes during pregnancy in multiple sclerosis. Using immunoSEQ multiplex PCR, the repertoire was profiled, and TCRdb retains in-frame clones only, with some absent. Among approximately 53,000 clones listed, 85% to 95% were seen once. Specimen: CD4+ T cells from peripheral blood mononuclear cells, collected before pregnancy. These receptors came from a female donor with multiple sclerosis, enrolled in a pregnancy study. CDR3s include the opening cysteine and the closing phenylalanine or tryptophan. D genes are given only for firm matches. The size of a clone is reported for some rows only, either as once, few or many, or as a class for expanded clones.

j_call: TRBJ1-1; d_call: .; clone_size: once; v_call: TRBV5-1; cdr3_nt: TGCGCCAGCAGCCCCAATCCAACACAGAACACTGAAGCTTTCTTT; cdr3_aa: CASSPNPTQNTEAFF
j_call: TRBJ2-7; d_call: .; clone_size: .; v_call: TRBV5-6; cdr3_nt: TGTGCCAGCAGCTCCCTTGGTGACAGTTCCTCCTACGAGCAGTACTTC; cdr3_aa: CASSSLGDSSSYEQYF
j_call: TRBJ2-5; d_call: .; clone_size: .; v_call: TRBV18; cdr3_nt: TGTGCCAGCTCTTCCCAGGGGGAGACCCAGTACTTC; cdr3_aa: CASSSQGETQYF
j_call: TRBJ2-1; d_call: .; clone_size: few; v_call: TRBV2; cdr3_nt: TGTGCCAGCAGTGGACTCACCTTACGCTCCTACAATGAGCAGTTCTTC; cdr3_aa: CASSGLTLRSYNEQFF
j_call: TRBJ2-7; d_call: .; clone_size: .; v_call: TRBV7-9; cdr3_nt: TGTGCCAGCAGCTTATGGATGGGAGCCTCCTACGAGCAGTACTTC; cdr3_aa: CASSLWMGASYEQYF
j_call: TRBJ2-2; d_call: .; clone_size: .; v_call: TRBV27; cdr3_nt: TGTGCCAGCAGGCCGACCACGAGGGGGATCACCGGGGAGCTGTTTTTT; cdr3_aa: CASRPTTRGITGELFF
j_call: TRBJ2-2; d_call: TRBD2; clone_size: .; v_call: TRBV5-4; cdr3_nt: TGTGCCAGCAGCTCAGGACTAGCGGGAGCCGGGGAGCTGTTTTTT; cdr3_aa: CASSSGLAGAGELFF
j_call: TRBJ2-1; d_call: TRBD2; clone_size: .; v_call: TRBV5-4; cdr3_nt: TGTGCCAGCAGCTTGGCCGCTAGCGGGTCCGAGCAGTTCTTC; cdr3_aa: CASSLAASGSEQFF
j_call: TRBJ1-1; d_call: .; clone_size: .; v_call: TRBV19; cdr3_nt: TGTGCCAGTAGTATAGGGCAGGGAAACACTGAAGCTTTCTTT; cdr3_aa: CASSIGQGNTEAFF
j_call: TRBJ2-5; d_call: .; clone_size: .; v_call: TRBV25-1; cdr3_nt: TGTGCCAGCAGTGCTTTGGAGACCCAGTACTTC; cdr3_aa: CASSALETQYF
j_call: TRBJ2-7; d_call: .; clone_size: .; v_call: TRBV30; cdr3_nt: TGTGCCTGGAGCCAGGGACTGTACTACGAGCAGTACTTC; cdr3_aa: CAWSQGLYYEQYF
j_call: TRBJ2-3; d_call: TRBD2; clone_size: .; v_call: TRBV30; cdr3_nt: TGTGCCTGGAGGTTAGCGGGAGCTACAGATACGCAGTATTTT; cdr3_aa: CAWRLAGATDTQYF
j_call: TRBJ2-7; d_call: TRBD2; clone_size: .; v_call: TRBV18; cdr3_nt: TGTGCCAGCTCACCCAGCGGGGGCTCCTACGAGCAGTACTTC; cdr3_aa: CASSPSGGSYEQYF
j_call: TRBJ2-3; d_call: TRBD2; clone_size: .; v_call: TRBV29-1; cdr3_nt: TGCAGCGGGAGCGGGGGGGCGGGAGCGGATACGCAGTATTTT; cdr3_aa: CSGSGGAGADTQYF
j_call: TRBJ2-1; d_call: .; clone_size: .; v_call: TRBV19; cdr3_nt: TGTGCCAGTAGTATTGGGTCGGGGTTTTTTATCGATAATGAGCAGTTCTTC; cdr3_aa: CASSIGSGFFIDNEQFF
j_call: TRBJ1-1; d_call: .; clone_size: .; v_call: TRBV28; cdr3_nt: TGTGCCAGCAGTACCACCTGGGGACACAACACTGAAGCTTTCTTT; cdr3_aa: CASSTTWGHNTEAFF
j_call: TRBJ2-7; d_call: TRBD2; clone_size: .; v_call: TRBV5-6; cdr3_nt: TGTGCCAGCAGCTCGGAGACTAGCGGGAGCTTTCTCTACGAGCAGTACTTC; cdr3_aa: CASSSETSGSFLYEQYF